These T cell receptor beta chains were read from a single sample in a study of CD8+CD57+ T cells in acquired aplastic anemia. TCRdb re-called the reads with MiXCR, one entry per CDR3 protein. The sample carries just over 150,000 distinct CDR3 sequences, roughly 50% recorded once. The sequencing input was sorted CD4+, CD8+, or CD8+CD57+ T cells (not recorded which) from PBMCs. Receptors were obtained from a human donor with aplastic anemia. The CDR3 runs from the conserved cysteine through the conserved F or W. The D gene is left open where the match is weak. Clone sizes are given selectively: once, few, many, or a class where the clone is expanded.

cdr3_aa cdr3_nt v_call clone_size j_call d_call
CATSRDQSGNTIYF TGTGCCACCAGCAGAGATCAATCTGGAAACACCATATATTTT TRBV15 . TRBJ1-3 .
CASSSFRDRQETQYF TGTGCCAGCAGCTCATTCCGGGACCGCCAAGAGACCCAGTACTTC TRBV7-9 many TRBJ2-5 .
CASSFGLAGGSNEQFF TGTGCCAGCAGCTTTGGTCTAGCGGGGGGATCCAATGAGCAGTTCTTC TRBV7-9 many TRBJ2-1 TRBD2
CASSPGSYYEQYF TGTGCCAGCAGTCCGGGGTCTTACTACGAGCAGTACTTC TRBV27 . TRBJ2-7 .
CSVDSRAYNEQFF TGCAGCGTCGACTCTCGAGCTTACAATGAGCAATTCTTC TRBV29-1 . TRBJ2-1 .
CASSQETGWEELFF TGCGCCAGCAGCCAAGAGACAGGCTGGGAGGAGCTGTTTTTT TRBV4-1 many TRBJ2-2 .
CASSTNGGNTIYF TGTGCCAGCAGCACGAACGGTGGAAACACCATATATTTT TRBV9 once TRBJ1-3 .
CAASRTGTSGYEQYF TGTGCCGCCAGCAGGACCGGGACTAGCGGCTACGAGCAGTACTTC TRBV15 . TRBJ2-7 TRBD2
CASTPGQGMGYEQYF TGTGCCAGTACCCCTGGACAGGGAATGGGGTACGAGCAGTACTTC TRBV19 . TRBJ2-7 TRBD1
CASSIDRAGDEQYF TGTGCCAGTAGTATAGACAGGGCTGGGGACGAGCAGTACTTC TRBV19 few TRBJ2-7 .
CASSFGTSILFF TGCGCCAGCAGCTTTGGGACTTCGATATTGTTTTTT TRBV5-1 many TRBJ2-2 .
CSVEYGGRGQPQHF TGCAGCGTTGAATATGGGGGGAGAGGGCAGCCCCAGCATTTT TRBV29-1 . TRBJ1-5 .
CSANRGSGGYTF TGCAGTGCTAATAGGGGTAGCGGTGGCTACACCTTC TRBV20-1 . TRBJ1-2 .
CASSLSWTSGGQGTQYF TGTGCCAGCAGTCTCTCCTGGACTAGCGGGGGACAAGGGACCCAGTACTTC TRBV12-3/TRBV12-4 . TRBJ2-5 TRBD2
CASNRDSQETQYF TGCGCCAGCAACCGGGACAGTCAAGAGACCCAGTACTTC TRBV10-2 . TRBJ2-5 TRBD1
CASSRGQGAYTGELFF TGTGCCAGCAGCAGAGGACAGGGGGCTTACACCGGGGAGCTGTTTTTT TRBV5-4 many TRBJ2-2 TRBD1
CASSLRQGGYGYTF TGTGCCAGCAGCTTACGACAGGGTGGATATGGCTACACCTTC TRBV11-2 once TRBJ1-2 TRBD1
CAWSVGGLADTQYF TGTGCCTGGAGTGTGGGGGGTTTAGCAGATACGCAGTATTTT TRBV30 . TRBJ2-3 .
CATSAYPWTGLEDTGELFF TGTGCCACCAGTGCCTACCCCTGGACAGGGTTGGAGGACACCGGGGAGCTGTTTTTT TRBV24-1 many TRBJ2-2 TRBD1
CAWGVTPGFGANVLTF TGTGCCTGGGGTGTAACGCCCGGGTTTGGGGCCAACGTCCTGACTTTC TRBV30 . TRBJ2-6 .
CATSDAAGTGEGDTQYF TGTGCCACCAGTGATGCAGCCGGGACAGGGGAAGGAGATACGCAGTATTTT TRBV24-1 . TRBJ2-3 TRBD1
CATTPRRGQGTGELFF TGTGCCACCACCCCCCGGAGGGGACAGGGGACCGGGGAGCTGTTTTTT TRBV15 few TRBJ2-2 TRBD1